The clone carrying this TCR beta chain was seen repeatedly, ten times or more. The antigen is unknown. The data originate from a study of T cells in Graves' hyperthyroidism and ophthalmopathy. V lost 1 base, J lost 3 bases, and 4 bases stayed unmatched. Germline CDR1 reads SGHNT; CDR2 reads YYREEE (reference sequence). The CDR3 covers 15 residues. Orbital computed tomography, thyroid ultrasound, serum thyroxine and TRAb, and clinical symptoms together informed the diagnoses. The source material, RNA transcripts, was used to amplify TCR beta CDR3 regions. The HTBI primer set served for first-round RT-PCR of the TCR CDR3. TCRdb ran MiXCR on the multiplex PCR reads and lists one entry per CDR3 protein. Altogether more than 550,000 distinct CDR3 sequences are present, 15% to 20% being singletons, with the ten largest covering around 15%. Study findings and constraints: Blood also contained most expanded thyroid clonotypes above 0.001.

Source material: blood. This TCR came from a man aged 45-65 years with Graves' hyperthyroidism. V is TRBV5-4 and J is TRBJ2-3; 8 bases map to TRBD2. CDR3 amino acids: CASSLSGGPTDTQYF. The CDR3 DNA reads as TGTGCCAGCAGCTTGTCGGGAGGGCCGACAGATACGCAGTATTTT.